The rows below give T cell receptor beta chains drawn from one sample of a study of shared clonotypes between healthy human individuals. Sequencing used immunoSEQ multiplex PCR; TCRdb keeps in-frame clones, though not all of them. Of over 1.4 million clones in the sample, roughly 97% are singletons; the top ten hold about 1.2%. The specimen sequenced was naive CD4+ T cells sorted from blood. The receptors derive from a man aged 25 to 40 in good health. CDR3s include the opening cysteine and the closing phenylalanine or tryptophan. Fields, in order: V gene, clone size, CDR3 length, J gene, D gene, CDR3 protein, CDR3 DNA. D genes are given only for firm matches. A row's size may be missing; if present it is once, few, many or a size class.

v_call: TRBV19
clone_size: -
cdr3_length: 13
j_call: TRBJ2-1
d_call: -
cdr3_aa: CASKASVNNEQFF
cdr3_nt: TGTGCCAGTAAGGCTAGCGTGAACAATGAGCAGTTCTTC

v_call: TRBV28
clone_size: -
cdr3_length: 16
j_call: TRBJ2-7
d_call: -
cdr3_aa: CASSTPTSTRGWEQYF
cdr3_nt: TGTGCCAGCAGTACCCCAACCTCAACCCGGGGATGGGAGCAGTACTTC

v_call: TRBV2
clone_size: -
cdr3_length: 13
j_call: TRBJ2-7
d_call: TRBD1
cdr3_aa: CASNRQGTYEQYF
cdr3_nt: TGTGCCAGCAACCGACAGGGGACCTACGAGCAGTACTTC

v_call: TRBV4-3
clone_size: -
cdr3_length: 15
j_call: TRBJ1-5
d_call: -
cdr3_aa: CASSQVWGAGQPQHF
cdr3_nt: TGCGCCAGCAGCCAAGTTTGGGGGGCCGGTCAGCCCCAGCATTTT

v_call: TRBV6-1
clone_size: -
cdr3_length: 13
j_call: TRBJ1-3
d_call: -
cdr3_aa: CASSGRGGNTIYF
cdr3_nt: TGTGCCAGCAGTGGGAGAGGTGGAAACACCATATATTTT

v_call: TRBV30
clone_size: -
cdr3_length: 12
j_call: TRBJ2-7
d_call: -
cdr3_aa: CAWSSQNYEQYF
cdr3_nt: TGTGCCTGGAGTAGCCAGAACTACGAGCAGTACTTC

v_call: TRBV6-5
clone_size: -
cdr3_length: 13
j_call: TRBJ2-3
d_call: -
cdr3_aa: CASGRGTTDTQYF
cdr3_nt: TGTGCCAGCGGCCGGGGGACCACAGATACGCAGTATTTT

v_call: TRBV29-1
clone_size: -
cdr3_length: 12
j_call: TRBJ2-1
d_call: -
cdr3_aa: CSVRSGFNEQFF
cdr3_nt: TGCAGCGTCAGGTCGGGGTTCAATGAGCAGTTCTTC

v_call: TRBV5-6
clone_size: -
cdr3_length: 12
j_call: TRBJ1-2
d_call: -
cdr3_aa: CASSLALGGYTF
cdr3_nt: TGTGCCAGCAGCTTGGCCTTAGGAGGCTACACCTTC

v_call: TRBV18
clone_size: -
cdr3_length: 14
j_call: TRBJ2-7
d_call: TRBD2
cdr3_aa: CASSSSSGSSEQYF
cdr3_nt: TGTGCCAGCTCGAGTTCTAGCGGGAGTAGTGAGCAGTACTTC

v_call: TRBV2
clone_size: -
cdr3_length: 16
j_call: TRBJ2-5
d_call: TRBD1
cdr3_aa: CASSHGQGRGQETQYF
cdr3_nt: TGTGCCAGCAGCCACGGACAGGGTCGTGGGCAAGAGACCCAGTACTTC

v_call: TRBV25-1
clone_size: -
cdr3_length: 13
j_call: TRBJ2-5
d_call: -
cdr3_aa: CASSGENQETQYF
cdr3_nt: TGTGCCAGCAGTGGAGAAAACCAAGAGACCCAGTACTTC

v_call: TRBV21-1
clone_size: -
cdr3_length: 14
j_call: TRBJ1-5
d_call: -
cdr3_aa: CAKPSGTGDQPQHF
cdr3_nt: TGTGCCAAACCTTCCGGGACAGGGGATCAGCCCCAGCATTTT

v_call: TRBV19
clone_size: -
cdr3_length: 15
j_call: TRBJ2-5
d_call: -
cdr3_aa: CASGQTGPYQETQYF
cdr3_nt: TGTGCCAGTGGCCAGACAGGTCCGTACCAAGAGACCCAGTACTTC

v_call: TRBV29-1
clone_size: -
cdr3_length: 14
j_call: TRBJ2-3
d_call: TRBD2
cdr3_aa: CSVGTSSSTDTQYF
cdr3_nt: TGCAGCGTCGGGACTAGCAGCAGCACAGATACGCAGTATTTT

v_call: TRBV4-3
clone_size: -
cdr3_length: 14
j_call: TRBJ2-1
d_call: TRBD2
cdr3_aa: CASSQVLAGARQFF
cdr3_nt: TGCGCCAGCAGCCAAGTTCTAGCGGGAGCCAGGCAGTTCTTC

v_call: TRBV5-1
clone_size: -
cdr3_length: 14
j_call: TRBJ2-7
d_call: -
cdr3_aa: CASSFRDGTYEQYF
cdr3_nt: TGCGCCAGCAGTTTTCGGGACGGAACCTACGAGCAGTACTTC

v_call: TRBV29-1
clone_size: -
cdr3_length: 14
j_call: TRBJ2-2
d_call: -
cdr3_aa: CSVYVGANTGELFF
cdr3_nt: TGCAGCGTTTATGTGGGGGCGAACACCGGGGAGCTGTTTTTT

v_call: TRBV7-2
clone_size: once
cdr3_length: 14
j_call: TRBJ1-5
d_call: -
cdr3_aa: CASSSGPFNQPQHF
cdr3_nt: TGTGCCAGCAGCTCAGGGCCCTTTAATCAGCCCCAGCATTTT

v_call: TRBV7-8
clone_size: -
cdr3_length: 14
j_call: TRBJ2-5
d_call: -
cdr3_aa: CASSPRGGGETQYF
cdr3_nt: TGTGCCAGCAGCCCCAGGGGAGGTGGGGAGACCCAGTACTTC

v_call: TRBV19
clone_size: -
cdr3_length: 16
j_call: TRBJ2-2
d_call: -
cdr3_aa: CASSIRDKDLTGELFF
cdr3_nt: TGTGCCAGTAGTATCCGGGACAAGGATCTTACCGGGGAGCTGTTTTTT

v_call: TRBV28
clone_size: -
cdr3_length: 12
j_call: TRBJ2-7
d_call: -
cdr3_aa: CASMSRANEQYF
cdr3_nt: TGTGCCAGCATGAGCAGGGCGAACGAGCAGTACTTC

v_call: TRBV6-9
clone_size: once
cdr3_length: 13
j_call: TRBJ1-3
d_call: -
cdr3_aa: CASSYSAGNTIYF
cdr3_nt: TGTGCCAGCAGTTATTCGGCTGGAAACACCATATATTTT

v_call: TRBV5-1
clone_size: -
cdr3_length: 19
j_call: TRBJ2-3
d_call: TRBD1
cdr3_aa: CASSRTGGQGAQSTDTQYF
cdr3_nt: TGCGCCAGCAGCCGAACCGGCGGACAGGGGGCGCAAAGCACAGATACGCAGTATTTT

v_call: TRBV9
clone_size: -
cdr3_length: 15
j_call: TRBJ2-1
d_call: -
cdr3_aa: CASSVITGEGGEQFF
cdr3_nt: TGTGCCAGCAGCGTAATAACGGGAGAGGGGGGTGAGCAGTTCTTC

v_call: TRBV6-1
clone_size: -
cdr3_length: 15
j_call: TRBJ2-1
d_call: TRBD1
cdr3_aa: CASSALDRADNEQFF
cdr3_nt: TGTGCCAGCAGTGCACTAGACAGGGCCGACAATGAGCAGTTCTTC

v_call: TRBV15
clone_size: once
cdr3_length: 14
j_call: TRBJ2-7
d_call: -
cdr3_aa: CATSRDGGSYEQYF
cdr3_nt: TGTGCCACCAGCAGAGATGGCGGCTCCTACGAGCAGTACTTC

v_call: TRBV7-6
clone_size: -
cdr3_length: 15
j_call: TRBJ2-1
d_call: TRBD2
cdr3_aa: CASSVSGSGYNEQFF
cdr3_nt: TGTGCCAGCAGCGTTAGCGGGAGCGGCTACAATGAGCAGTTCTTC

v_call: TRBV7-9
clone_size: few
cdr3_length: 14
j_call: TRBJ2-7
d_call: TRBD1
cdr3_aa: CASSLGQGGYEQYF
cdr3_nt: TGTGCCAGCAGCTTAGGACAGGGGGGTTACGAGCAGTACTTC

v_call: TRBV6-5
clone_size: -
cdr3_length: 13
j_call: TRBJ2-7
d_call: TRBD2
cdr3_aa: CASSRTSLYEQYF
cdr3_nt: TGTGCCAGCAGTAGGACTAGTCTCTACGAGCAGTACTTC

v_call: TRBV7-3
clone_size: -
cdr3_length: 13
j_call: TRBJ1-2
d_call: -
cdr3_aa: CASSEGPGSRYTF
cdr3_nt: TGTGCCAGCAGCGAAGGTCCAGGATCGCGCTACACCTTC

v_call: TRBV11-2
clone_size: -
cdr3_length: 13
j_call: TRBJ2-7
d_call: TRBD1
cdr3_aa: CASSRDRAYEQYF
cdr3_nt: TGTGCCAGCAGCAGAGACAGGGCCTACGAGCAGTACTTC

v_call: TRBV28
clone_size: -
cdr3_length: 13
j_call: TRBJ1-2
d_call: -
cdr3_aa: CASSLGQVWGYTF
cdr3_nt: TGTGCCAGCAGTTTAGGGCAGGTTTGGGGCTACACCTTC

v_call: TRBV7-9
clone_size: many
cdr3_length: 15
j_call: TRBJ2-2
d_call: -
cdr3_aa: CASSQGSRAPGELFF
cdr3_nt: TGTGCCAGCAGCCAGGGGTCCAGGGCCCCCGGGGAGCTGTTTTTT

v_call: TRBV7-9
clone_size: -
cdr3_length: 16
j_call: TRBJ2-6
d_call: -
cdr3_aa: CASSYRDLGHIDVLTF
cdr3_nt: TGTGCCAGCAGCTACAGGGATCTAGGTCATATCGACGTCCTGACTTTC

v_call: TRBV28
clone_size: -
cdr3_length: 13
j_call: TRBJ2-7
d_call: TRBD1
cdr3_aa: CATTRTGTYEQYF
cdr3_nt: TGTGCCACCACCCGGACAGGGACCTACGAGCAGTACTTC

v_call: TRBV14
clone_size: -
cdr3_length: 14
j_call: TRBJ1-1
d_call: -
cdr3_aa: CASSQDRGDTEAFF
cdr3_nt: TGTGCCAGCAGCCAAGATCGGGGTGACACTGAAGCTTTCTTT

v_call: TRBV7-8
clone_size: -
cdr3_length: 14
j_call: TRBJ2-7
d_call: TRBD1
cdr3_aa: CASSPKGQGYEQYF
cdr3_nt: TGTGCCAGCAGCCCAAAAGGACAGGGCTACGAGCAGTACTTC

v_call: TRBV2
clone_size: -
cdr3_length: 15
j_call: TRBJ1-5
d_call: -
cdr3_aa: CASSPGPLSNQPQHF
cdr3_nt: TGTGCCAGCTCTCCGGGGCCCCTTAGCAATCAGCCCCAGCATTTT

v_call: TRBV7-9
clone_size: -
cdr3_length: 17
j_call: TRBJ2-5
d_call: -
cdr3_aa: CASSSLWGQGGQETQYF
cdr3_nt: TGTGCCAGCAGCTCACTTTGGGGACAAGGAGGGCAAGAGACCCAGTACTTC

v_call: TRBV18
clone_size: -
cdr3_length: 13
j_call: TRBJ2-3
d_call: -
cdr3_aa: CASSPPTSDTQYF
cdr3_nt: TGTGCCAGCTCACCACCGACCTCAGATACGCAGTATTTT

v_call: TRBV28
clone_size: -
cdr3_length: 14
j_call: TRBJ1-1
d_call: -
cdr3_aa: CASSPGQWTTEAFF
cdr3_nt: TGTGCCAGCAGTCCCGGACAGTGGACCACTGAAGCTTTCTTT

v_call: TRBV18
clone_size: -
cdr3_length: 15
j_call: TRBJ2-2
d_call: -
cdr3_aa: CASSPLRKDTGELFF
cdr3_nt: TGTGCCAGCTCACCTCTAAGAAAGGACACCGGGGAGCTGTTTTTT

v_call: TRBV6-1
clone_size: -
cdr3_length: 15
j_call: TRBJ1-5
d_call: -
cdr3_aa: CASSEGGGRSEPQHF
cdr3_nt: TGTGCCAGCAGTGAAGGGGGAGGGCGGAGTGAGCCCCAGCATTTT

v_call: TRBV7-9
clone_size: -
cdr3_length: 16
j_call: TRBJ1-3
d_call: TRBD1
cdr3_aa: CASSAPGQNSGNTIYF
cdr3_nt: TGTGCCAGCAGCGCCCCGGGACAGAACTCTGGAAACACCATATATTTT

v_call: TRBV4-3
clone_size: -
cdr3_length: 18
j_call: TRBJ1-5
d_call: -
cdr3_aa: CASSQEWQRINSNQPQHF
cdr3_nt: TGCGCCAGCAGCCAAGAATGGCAGAGGATCAATAGCAATCAGCCCCAGCATTTT

v_call: TRBV28
clone_size: -
cdr3_length: 16
j_call: TRBJ2-3
d_call: TRBD2
cdr3_aa: CASSKTSGRGTDTQYF
cdr3_nt: TGTGCCAGCAGTAAAACTAGCGGGAGGGGCACAGATACGCAGTATTTT

v_call: TRBV5-6
clone_size: -
cdr3_length: 15
j_call: TRBJ2-1
d_call: -
cdr3_aa: CASSTIETGNVEQFF
cdr3_nt: TGTGCCAGCTCCACCATCGAGACAGGCAATGTTGAGCAGTTCTTC

v_call: TRBV7-8
clone_size: -
cdr3_length: 14
j_call: TRBJ2-5
d_call: -
cdr3_aa: CASSLWGITETQYF
cdr3_nt: TGTGCCAGCAGCTTGTGGGGCATTACAGAGACCCAGTACTTC

v_call: TRBV30
clone_size: once
cdr3_length: 16
j_call: TRBJ2-3
d_call: -
cdr3_aa: CAWSVGQDLSTDTQYF
cdr3_nt: TGTGCCTGGAGCGTCGGGCAGGACCTTAGCACAGATACGCAGTATTTT

v_call: TRBV11-2
clone_size: -
cdr3_length: 13
j_call: TRBJ1-2
d_call: -
cdr3_aa: CASSSTRAYGYTF
cdr3_nt: TGTGCCAGCAGCTCGACGAGGGCCTATGGCTACACCTTC

v_call: TRBV5-1
clone_size: -
cdr3_length: 15
j_call: TRBJ2-3
d_call: -
cdr3_aa: CASSSEIGRVDTQYF
cdr3_nt: TGCGCCAGCAGCTCTGAGATCGGGCGGGTAGATACGCAGTATTTT

v_call: TRBV11-2
clone_size: -
cdr3_length: 15
j_call: TRBJ2-7
d_call: -
cdr3_aa: CASSTSRALVYEQYF
cdr3_nt: TGTGCCAGCAGCACTAGCAGGGCCCTCGTGTACGAGCAGTACTTC

v_call: TRBV5-1
clone_size: -
cdr3_length: 13
j_call: TRBJ1-2
d_call: -
cdr3_aa: CASSPGGNYGYTF
cdr3_nt: TGCGCCAGCAGCCCAGGCGGGAACTATGGCTACACCTTC

v_call: TRBV5-5
clone_size: -
cdr3_length: 14
j_call: TRBJ1-2
d_call: -
cdr3_aa: CASSRPDRDYGYTF
cdr3_nt: TGTGCCAGCAGCCGCCCCGACCGGGACTATGGCTACACCTTC

v_call: TRBV5-5
clone_size: -
cdr3_length: 18
j_call: TRBJ1-3
d_call: -
cdr3_aa: CASSAGSQTVLSGNTIYF
cdr3_nt: TGTGCCAGCAGCGCAGGTAGCCAGACAGTGCTCTCTGGAAACACCATATATTTT

v_call: TRBV27
clone_size: once
cdr3_length: 13
j_call: TRBJ2-4
d_call: -
cdr3_aa: CASSQRAKNIQYF
cdr3_nt: TGTGCCAGCAGTCAAAGGGCCAAAAACATTCAGTACTTC